Given below is one T cell receptor (beta chain) in context. The target antigen is unknown. The data belong to a study of cytomegalovirus exposure and HLA in healthy donors. A multiplex PCR was run with 60 Vbeta primers and 13 Jbeta primers. Produced via immunoSEQ multiplex PCR; TCRdb's table is partial and in-frame only. The sample comprises roughly 110,000 clones, roughly 74% of which are singletons, and about 0.92% rests with the top ten. Those who donated were healthy bone marrow donors. The study's findings and limits: An ancestry cluster, one associated with Asian ancestry, reportedly showed fewer N-insertions than the roughly 610-donor mean in a later analysis. Specific recognition of CMV antigens was confirmed in vitro for a few chains (all CMV-associated).

CDR1 and CDR2 (germline): MNHNS, SASEGT. With 0 bases removed from V and 5 bases from J, the gap between germline ends came to 7 bases. This CDR3 has 13 amino acids. This TCR derives from a woman under 40 in good health and CMV-seronegative. The chain recombines TRBV6-1 with TRBJ1-1; maybe TRBD1 (6 bases). Input material: PBMCs. This CDR3 is CASSEARGTEAFF. The CDR3 DNA reads as TGTGCCAGCAGTGAAGCGAGGGGGACTGAAGCTTTCTTT.